These 15 T cell receptor beta chains were all obtained from the same sample, sequenced in a study of T cells of healthy individuals. TCRdb re-derived calls from the 5' RACE reads in MiXCR, one entry per CDR3 protein. The sample shows about 41,000 distinct CDR3 sequences, 4% to 5.5% of them seen only once. The receptors were gathered from a human donor in good health.

At least ten counts were recorded for this clonotype. The chain joins TRBV9 to TRBJ2-7; 9 bases line up with TRBD1. J was trimmed by 5 bases and V by 4 bases; bases with no gene match: 7. From germline, CDR1 is SGDLS and CDR2 YYNGEE. The CDR3 is 14 amino acids. The CDR3 DNA is TGTGCCAGCAGCTACTCACAGGGGGCCAACGAGCAGTACTTC. As protein: CASSYSQGANEQYF. The complete variable domain, with remaining parts taken from reference TRBV9 and TRBJ2-7, reads DSGVTQTPKHLITATGQRVTLRCSPRSGDLSVYWYQQSLDQGLQFLIQYYNGEERAKGNILERFSAQQFPDLHSELNLSSLELGDSALYFCASSYSQGANEQYFGPGTRLTVT.

This clonotype was counted at least ten times. The J gene is TRBJ2-1, the V gene TRBV2; 9 bases are a match to TRBD1. The CDR3 sequence is 14 residues long. Per germline, CDR1 SNHLY and CDR2 FYNNEI. After removal of 8 bases from V and 2 bases from J, the junction contained 4 bases not matched to a gene. The DNA of the CDR3 is TGTGCCAGCCTCGGGACAGGGACCTACAATGAGCAGTTCTTC. It yields the protein CASLGTGTYNEQFF.

This clonotype occurred a few times. The V gene is TRBV6-2 or TRBV6-3, the J gene TRBJ2-1, with D uncertain. There are 15 residues in the CDR3. Germline loops: CDR1 MNHEY, CDR2 SVGEGT. V was cut by 10 bases and J by 1 base, with 17 bases left in between. The CDR3 here is CATQEPGKSYNEQFF. Here the CDR3 DNA reads TGTGCCACTCAAGAGCCAGGAAAGTCCTACAATGAGCAGTTCTTC.

This clonotype was counted many times. The rearrangement joins TRBV9 to TRBJ2-1; 9 bases are a match to TRBD2. The CDR3 is made up of 14 amino acids. J was trimmed by 2 bases and V by 5 bases; bases with no gene match: 2. The germline CDR1 and CDR2 sequences are SGDLS and YYNGEE. Here the CDR3 DNA reads TGTGCCAGCAGTAGCGGGGGCACCTACAATGAGCAGTTCTTC. It specifies CASSSGGTYNEQFF. Full variable domain (remainder filled in from reference TRBV9 and TRBJ2-1): DSGVTQTPKHLITATGQRVTLRCSPRSGDLSVYWYQQSLDQGLQFLIQYYNGEERAKGNILERFSAQQFPDLHSELNLSSLELGDSALYFCASSSGGTYNEQFFGPGTRLTVL.

In its sample, this clonotype is medium-sized. The chain employs TRBV11-3 and TRBJ2-7; D remains ambiguous. Germline V gene sequence: CDR1 SGHNT, CDR2 YENEEA. The CDR3 runs to 12 residues. The V end lost 3 bases, the J end lost 9 bases, and 12 bases lay between the germline ends. Here the CDR3 reads CASSLNPLGQYF. The CDR3 DNA is TGTGCCAGCAGCTTGAATCCTCTAGGGCAGTACTTC.

At least ten counts were recorded for this clonotype. The gene calls are TRBV29-1 and TRBJ2-5, with D maybe TRBD1 (5 bases). The V gene's germline CDR1 is SQVTM and CDR2 ANQGSEA. The length of the CDR3 is 13 residues. Trimming pared 4 bases from V and 1 base from J, leaving 10 bases between. CDR3 sequence: CSVGRQLQETQYF. For the CDR3, the DNA is TGCAGCGTTGGTCGACAGCTCCAAGAGACCCAGTACTTC.

This clonotype has a handful of counts. The V gene is TRBV19, the J gene TRBJ1-2; D is unresolved. The CDR3 extends over 17 amino acids. The germline CDR1 and CDR2 sequences are LNHDA and SQIVND (reference sequence). Trimming removed 5 bases from V and 3 bases from J, with 22 bases in between. CDR3 sequence (DNA): TGTGCCAGTAGTCATATAAGACGGACGCCTTTGGACTATGGCTACACCTTC. Translated, it gives CASSHIRRTPLDYGYTF.

This clonotype was counted at least ten times. V is TRBV2 and J is TRBJ1-4; tentative D call: TRBD1 (6 bases). The CDR3 contains 15 residues. V lost 6 bases to trimming and J lost 10 bases, with 21 bases between them. Germline assignment: CDR1 SNHLY and CDR2 FYNNEI. CDR3 coding DNA: TGTGCCAGCAGCCGAACGGGGGCGGGCCCTCTAAAACTGTTTTTT. It translates to CASSRTGAGPLKLFF.

This clonotype appeared a few times. V is TRBV28 and J is TRBJ2-1; D not resolved. Germline V gene data show CDR1 as MDHEN and CDR2 as SYDVKM. The V end was cut by 1 base, the J end by 3 bases, with 10 bases between. The CDR3 runs to 15 residues. The CDR3 loop reads CASSLLMGSYNEQFF. The CDR3 coding sequence is TGTGCCAGCAGTTTATTGATGGGCAGCTACAATGAGCAGTTCTTC.

This clonotype was observed many times. CDR3 sequence (DNA): TGTGCCAGCAGCGCGCTTCCCTATCAGCCCCAGCATTTT. Its translation: CASSALPYQPQHF. The chain joins TRBV9 to TRBJ1-5; D unclear. Germline assignment: CDR1 SGDLS and CDR2 YYNGEE. The V gene lost 3 bases and the J gene lost 5 bases, with 9 bases spanning the gap. The CDR3 covers 13 residues.

The chain is built from TRBV12-3 or TRBV12-4 and TRBJ2-6; D is uncertain. This CDR3 has 14 residues. V was pared by 10 bases and J by 0 bases, with 10 bases between. The CDR3 DNA sequence: TGTGCCACCACCTACGTCTCTGGGGCCAACGTCCTGACTTTC. Its protein is CATTYVSGANVLTF.

This clonotype was observed a handful of times. A read error may account for a junction end that differs from germline. V and J are TRBV7-2 and TRBJ2-5; 9 bases fit TRBD2. CDR1 is SGHTA and CDR2 is FQGNSA in the germline V gene. There are 15 residues in the CDR3. The CDR3 is CASSLAGVSQETQYF. In DNA, the CDR3 is TGTGCCAGCAGTTTAGCGGGAGTTAGCCAAGAGACCCAGTACTTC.

This clonotype was seen at least ten times. The chain recombines TRBV7-2 with TRBJ2-2; D gene ambiguous. Germline loops: CDR1 SGHTA, CDR2 FQGNSA. The CDR3 sequence is 12 residues long. The V end lost 6 bases, the J end lost 6 bases, and 8 bases lay between the germline ends. In DNA, the CDR3 is TGTGCCAGCAGACCCCCCCCCGGGGAGCTGTTTTTT. Amino acid sequence: CASRPPPGELFF.

This clonotype was seen more than once but under ten times. The genes are TRBV20-1 and TRBJ1-1; 7 nucleotides match TRBD1. The CDR3 sequence is 15 residues long. J gave up 0 bases and V 6 bases, and 10 bases lay outside the gene matches. Per germline, CDR1 DFQATT and CDR2 SNEGSKA (reference sequence). In DNA, the CDR3 is TGCAGTGCCCCGACAGGGCCCCTGATGAACACTGAAGCTTTCTTT. It specifies CSAPTGPLMNTEAFF.

This clonotype showed up many times. V and J are TRBV28 and TRBJ1-1; tentatively, D is TRBD1 (5 bases). CDR3 size: 12 residues. Germline values: CDR1 MDHEN, CDR2 SYDVKM. Trimming cost V 5 bases and J 10 bases, with 14 bases left between them. As DNA, the CDR3 is TGTGCCAGCAGTCCATCCTCGGGGGGAGCTTTCTTT. Protein sequence: CASSPSSGGAFF.